This TCR beta chain was recovered during a study of T cell changes during pregnancy in multiple sclerosis. This clone was observed a few times. The CDR3 runs 12 residues. Trimming took off 5 bases at V and 4 bases at J, with 8 bases between the two ends. Germline V gives CDR1 MNHEY, CDR2 SMNVEV (reference sequence). Measured with immunoSEQ multiplex PCR; TCRdb has only the in-frame clones, and not every one. The table shows some 100,000 clones, with 92% occurring only once. This material consisted of peripheral blood, taken after pregnancy. This receptor was taken from a female donor with multiple sclerosis, enrolled in a pregnancy study. V gene TRBV27 combines with J gene TRBJ1-1; D remains unclear. The CDR3 nucleotides are TGTGCCAGCAGTCGGGGTGGCACTGAAGCTTTCTTT. Its protein is CASSRGGTEAFF.